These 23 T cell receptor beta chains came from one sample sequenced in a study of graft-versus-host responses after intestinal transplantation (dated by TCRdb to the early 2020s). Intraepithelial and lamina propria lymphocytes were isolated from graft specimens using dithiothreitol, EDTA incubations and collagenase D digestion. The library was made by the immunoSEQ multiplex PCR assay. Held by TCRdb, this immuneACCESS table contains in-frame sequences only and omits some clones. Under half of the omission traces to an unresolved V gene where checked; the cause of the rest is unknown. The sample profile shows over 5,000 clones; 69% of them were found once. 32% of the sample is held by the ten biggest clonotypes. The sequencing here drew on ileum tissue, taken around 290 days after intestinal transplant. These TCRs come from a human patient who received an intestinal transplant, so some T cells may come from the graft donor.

The CDR3, as DNA: TGCGCCAGCAGTCAACGGTGTGTGACCCAGTACTTC. Amino acids: CASSQRCVTQYF. This chain connects TRBV4-3 to TRBJ2-5, with D unclear. Per the germline V gene, CDR1 is LGHNA and CDR2 is YSLEER. Trimming left V 6 bases short and J 7 bases short, with 12 bases between. This CDR3 contains 12 residues.

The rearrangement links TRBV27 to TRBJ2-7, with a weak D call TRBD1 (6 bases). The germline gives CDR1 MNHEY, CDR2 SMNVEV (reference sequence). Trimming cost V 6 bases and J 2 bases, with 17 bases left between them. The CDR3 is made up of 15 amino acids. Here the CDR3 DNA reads TGTGCCAGCAGAGTGTCTCCGGACAGCACCTACGAGCAGTACTTC. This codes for CASRVSPDSTYEQYF.

CDR3 coding DNA: TGTGCCAGCAGTTACTCGCGGACTAGCTCCTACGAGCAGTACTTC. Residues: CASSYSRTSSYEQYF. This chain links TRBV6-6 with TRBJ2-7, with 7 bases that match TRBD2. Germline lookup yields CDR1 MNHNY and CDR2 SVGAGI (reference sequence). V dropped 0 bases and J dropped 0; count of bases not matched to a gene: 2. This CDR3 comprises 15 residues.

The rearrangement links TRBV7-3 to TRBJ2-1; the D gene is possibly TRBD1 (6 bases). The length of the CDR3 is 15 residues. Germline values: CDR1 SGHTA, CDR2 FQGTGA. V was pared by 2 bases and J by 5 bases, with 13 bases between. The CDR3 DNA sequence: TGTGCCAGCAGCTTATGGGATGGGGGCGACAATGAGCAGTTCTTC. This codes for CASSLWDGGDNEQFF.

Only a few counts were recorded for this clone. CDR3 sequence (DNA): TGTGCCAGCAGTGTAGAACAGACCTACGAGCAGTACTTC. Its translation: CASSVEQTYEQYF. J is TRBJ2-7 and V is TRBV2; D is uncertain. There are 13 residues in the CDR3. The V and J ends lost 4 bases and 2 bases respectively, with 9 bases between them. CDR1 is SNHLY and CDR2 is FYNNEI in the germline V gene.

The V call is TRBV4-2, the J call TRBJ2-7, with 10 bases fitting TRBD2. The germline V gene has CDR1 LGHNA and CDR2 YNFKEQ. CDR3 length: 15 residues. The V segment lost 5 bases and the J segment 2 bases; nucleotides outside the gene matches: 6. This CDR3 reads CASSAQREGPYEQYF. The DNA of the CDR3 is TGTGCCAGCAGCGCCCAGCGGGAGGGCCCCTACGAGCAGTACTTC.

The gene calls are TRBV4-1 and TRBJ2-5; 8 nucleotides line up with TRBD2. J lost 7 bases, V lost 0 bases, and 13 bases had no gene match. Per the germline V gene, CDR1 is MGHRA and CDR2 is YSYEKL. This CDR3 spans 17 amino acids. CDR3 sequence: CASSQEGAGGRSVTQYF. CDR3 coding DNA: TGCGCCAGCAGCCAAGAAGGGGCGGGGGGACGTTCGGTGACCCAGTACTTC.

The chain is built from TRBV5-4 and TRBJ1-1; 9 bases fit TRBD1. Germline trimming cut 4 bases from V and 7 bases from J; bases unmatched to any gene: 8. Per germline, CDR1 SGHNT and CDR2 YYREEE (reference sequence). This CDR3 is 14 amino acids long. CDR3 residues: CASSGTGTGNEAFF. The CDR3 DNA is TGTGCCAGCAGCGGAACCGGGACAGGGAATGAAGCTTTCTTT.

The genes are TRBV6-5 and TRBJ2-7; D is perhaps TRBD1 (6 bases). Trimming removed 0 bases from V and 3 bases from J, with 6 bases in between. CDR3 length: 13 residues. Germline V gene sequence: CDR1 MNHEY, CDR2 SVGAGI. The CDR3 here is CASSYSTGYEQYF. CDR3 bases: TGTGCCAGCAGTTACTCGACAGGCTACGAGCAGTACTTC.

The CDR3: CASSLDGSTNEKLFF. The CDR3 DNA reads as TGTGCCAGCAGCCTAGACGGATCAACTAATGAAAAACTGTTTTTT. The J gene is TRBJ1-4, the V gene TRBV7-2, with unresolved D. The CDR3 spans 15 residues. The germline V and J ends were trimmed by 5 bases and 0 bases, with 10 bases remaining between them. The germline V gene encodes CDR1 SGHTA and CDR2 FQGNSA. Variable domain in full (rest from reference TRBV7-2 and TRBJ1-4): GAGVSQSPSNKVTEKGKDVELRCDPISGHTALYWYRQSLGQGLEFLIYFQGNSAPDKSGLPSDRFSAERTGGSVSTLTIQRTQQEDSAVYLCASSLDGSTNEKLFFGSGTQLSVL.

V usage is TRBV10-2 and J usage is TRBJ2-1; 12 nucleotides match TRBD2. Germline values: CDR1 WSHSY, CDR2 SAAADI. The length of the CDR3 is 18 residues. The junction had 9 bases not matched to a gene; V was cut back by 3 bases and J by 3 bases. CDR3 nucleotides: TGCGCCAGCAGTGACCTCGCTAGCGGGAGGGCCTTCTACAATGAGCAGTTCTTC. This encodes CASSDLASGRAFYNEQFF.

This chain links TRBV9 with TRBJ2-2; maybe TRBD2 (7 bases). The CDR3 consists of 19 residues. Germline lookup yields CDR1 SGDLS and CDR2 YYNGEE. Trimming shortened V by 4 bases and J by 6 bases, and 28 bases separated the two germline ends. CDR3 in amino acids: CASSPHLRWGGAGAGELFF. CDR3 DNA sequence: TGTGCCAGCAGCCCTCATCTTCGGTGGGGGGGCGCAGGCGCCGGGGAGCTGTTTTTT.

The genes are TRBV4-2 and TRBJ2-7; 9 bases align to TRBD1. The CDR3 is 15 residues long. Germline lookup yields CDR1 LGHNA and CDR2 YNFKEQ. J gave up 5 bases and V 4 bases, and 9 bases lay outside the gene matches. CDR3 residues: CASSPGQGGKNEQYF. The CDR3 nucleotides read TGTGCCAGCAGCCCGGGACAGGGTGGGAAGAACGAGCAGTACTTC.

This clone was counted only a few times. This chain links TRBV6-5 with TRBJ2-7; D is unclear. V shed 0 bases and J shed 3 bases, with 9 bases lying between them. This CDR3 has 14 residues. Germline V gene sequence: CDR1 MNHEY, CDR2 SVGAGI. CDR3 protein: CASSYSDLGYEQYF. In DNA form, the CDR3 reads TGTGCCAGCAGTTACTCGGATTTAGGCTACGAGCAGTACTTC.

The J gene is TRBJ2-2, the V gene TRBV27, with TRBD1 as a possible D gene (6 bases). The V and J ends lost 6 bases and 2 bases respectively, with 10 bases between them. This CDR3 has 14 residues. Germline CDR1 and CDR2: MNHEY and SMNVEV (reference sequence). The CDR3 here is CASRTGLNTGELFF. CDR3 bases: TGTGCCAGCAGGACAGGTCTCAACACCGGGGAGCTGTTTTTT.

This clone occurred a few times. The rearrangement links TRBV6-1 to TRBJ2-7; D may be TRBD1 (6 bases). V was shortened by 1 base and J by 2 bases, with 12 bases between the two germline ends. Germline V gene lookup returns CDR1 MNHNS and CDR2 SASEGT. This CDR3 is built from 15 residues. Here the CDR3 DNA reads TGTGCCAGCAGTGAAGGTACAGGGCGCCCCTACGAGCAGTACTTC. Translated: CASSEGTGRPYEQYF.

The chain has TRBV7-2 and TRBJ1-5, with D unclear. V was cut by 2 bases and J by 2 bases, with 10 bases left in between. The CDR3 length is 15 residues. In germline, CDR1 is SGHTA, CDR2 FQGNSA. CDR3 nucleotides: TGTGCCAGCAGCTTAAGTGGGGTGGGCAATCAGCCCCAGCATTTT. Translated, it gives CASSLSGVGNQPQHF.

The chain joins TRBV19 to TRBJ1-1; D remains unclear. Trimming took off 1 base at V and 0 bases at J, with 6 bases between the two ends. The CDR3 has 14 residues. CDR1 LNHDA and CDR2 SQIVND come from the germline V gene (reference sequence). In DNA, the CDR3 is TGTGCCAGTAGTATAGGGCAGCTGAACACTGAAGCTTTCTTT. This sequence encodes CASSIGQLNTEAFF.

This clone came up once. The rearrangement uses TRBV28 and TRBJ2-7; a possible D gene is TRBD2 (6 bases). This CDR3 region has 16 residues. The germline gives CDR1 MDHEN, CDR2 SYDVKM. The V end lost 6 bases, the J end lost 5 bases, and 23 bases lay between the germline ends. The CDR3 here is CASRRPRDSTGNEQYF. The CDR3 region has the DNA TGTGCCAGCAGGAGGCCCCGGGACTCCACGGGCAACGAGCAGTACTTC.

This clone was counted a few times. For the CDR3, the DNA is TGTGCCTGGGTTGGGGACTCCCTCCGAATTGGCAATGAGCAGTTCTTC. Amino acid sequence: CAWVGDSLRIGNEQFF. The chain links TRBV30 to TRBJ2-1; maybe TRBD2 (6 bases). Trimming shortened V by 5 bases and J by 6 bases, and 23 bases separated the two germline ends. The CDR3 length is 16 residues. Germline V gene data show CDR1 as GTSNPN and CDR2 as SVGIG (reference sequence). The variable domain in full, completed from reference TRBV30 and TRBJ2-1, reads SQTIHQWPATLVQPVGSPLSLECTVEGTSNPNLYWYRQAAGRGLQLLFYSVGIGQISSEVPQNLSASRPQDRQFILSSKKLLLSDSGFYLCAWVGDSLRIGNEQFFGPGTRLTVL.

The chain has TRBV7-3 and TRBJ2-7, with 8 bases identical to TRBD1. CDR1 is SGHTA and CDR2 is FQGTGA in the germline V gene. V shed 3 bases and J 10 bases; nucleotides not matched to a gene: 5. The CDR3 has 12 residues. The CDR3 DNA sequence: TGTGCCAGCAGCTTCTACAGGGGGGAACAGTACTTC. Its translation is CASSFYRGEQYF. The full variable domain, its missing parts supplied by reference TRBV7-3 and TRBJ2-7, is GAGVSQTPSNKVTEKGKYVELRCDPISGHTALYWYRQSLGQGPEFLIYFQGTGAADDSGLPNDRFFAVRPEGSVSTLKIQRTERGDSAVYLCASSFYRGEQYFGPGTRLTVT.

The CDR3 bases are TGTGCCAGTAGTATAGCCCAAGGGACAGCAAACACTGAAGCTTTCTTT. It translates to CASSIAQGTANTEAFF. This sequence joins TRBV19 and TRBJ1-1; 7 nucleotides align to TRBD1. Germline V lookup: CDR1 LNHDA, CDR2 SQIVND (reference sequence). The CDR3 consists of 16 residues. Trimming removed 1 base from V and 2 bases from J; junction bases left unmatched: 7.

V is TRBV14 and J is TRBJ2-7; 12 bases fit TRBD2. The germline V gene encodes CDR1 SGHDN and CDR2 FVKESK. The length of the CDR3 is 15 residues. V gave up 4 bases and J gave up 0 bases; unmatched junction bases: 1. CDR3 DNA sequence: TGTGCCAGCAGCCTGACTAGCGGGGGCTCCTACGAGCAGTACTTC. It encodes CASSLTSGGSYEQYF.